One TCR beta chain is described in this entry. The V end lost 6 bases, the J end lost 4 bases, and 16 bases lay between the germline ends. The CDR3 is 14 residues long. CDR1 is SNHLY and CDR2 is FYNNEI in the germline V gene. The data were taken from a study of cytomegalovirus exposure and HLA in healthy donors. A multiplex PCR was run with 60 Vbeta primers and 13 Jbeta primers. Libraries were prepared by immunoSEQ multiplex PCR; TCRdb keeps only in-frame clonotypes and omits some of them. Altogether some 180,000 clones are present, approximately 80% being singletons, with the ten largest covering approximately 2.9%.

The sequence was obtained from a female donor in good health and CMV-seronegative. Specimen: PBMCs. V is TRBV2 and J is TRBJ2-7, with a weak D call TRBD2 (5 bases). CDR3 DNA sequence: TGTGCCAGCAGCTTTGGGCGGGTCCCTTACGAGCAGTACTTC. It yields the protein CASSFGRVPYEQYF.